What follows are 21 T cell receptor beta chains derived from one specimen sequenced in a study of ipilimumab plus nivolumab after autologous stem cell transplantation. Generated by immunoSEQ multiplex PCR, the TCRdb table keeps only in-frame clones and is missing some. The table has fewer than 2,500 clones, about 92% seen once; the top ten hold 1.7%. The material was PBMCs, obtained in a trial of ipilimumab plus nivolumab as post-transplant consolidation. Receptors were obtained from a male donor with primary mediastinal lymphoma.

This chain links TRBV5-6 with TRBJ1-2, with D tentatively TRBD1 (5 bases). V lost 3 bases to trimming and J lost 5 bases, with 8 bases between them. The CDR3 has 12 residues. Germline V gene lookup returns CDR1 SGHDT and CDR2 YYEEEE. In nucleotides, the CDR3 is TGTGCCAGCAGCTCGACAGCATATGGCTACACCTTC. This translates into CASSSTAYGYTF.

V gene TRBV7-2 combines with J gene TRBJ1-3; a weak D match, TRBD1 (6 bases). There are 18 residues in the CDR3. Germline CDR1 reads SGHTA; CDR2 reads FQGNSA. Trimming removed 5 bases from V and 0 bases from J, with 20 bases in between. As DNA, the CDR3 is TGTGCCAGCAGCCCTGACGGGTACCAGGGGCCCTCTGGAAACACCATATATTTT. It encodes CASSPDGYQGPSGNTIYF.

The CDR3 is CASSLIPAYTDTQYF. The CDR3 DNA reads TGTGCCAGCAGCTTAATCCCAGCGTATACAGATACGCAGTATTTT. This chain joins TRBV7-3 and TRBJ2-3; D is uncertain. Germline CDR1 and CDR2: SGHTA and FQGTGA. V dropped 1 base and J dropped 3 bases, with 11 bases sitting between them. The CDR3 is 15 amino acids.

This rearrangement joins TRBV4-1 to TRBJ1-1; perhaps TRBD1 as D (5 bases). The CDR3 covers 17 residues. Trimming took off 2 bases at V and 0 bases at J, with 16 bases between the two ends. Germline CDR1 is MGHRA and CDR2 is YSYEKL. CDR3 loop: CASSQPPWTDMNTEAFF. CDR3 sequence (DNA): TGCGCCAGCAGCCAACCTCCTTGGACGGACATGAACACTGAAGCTTTCTTT.

The genes are TRBV5-1 and TRBJ2-1; 15 nucleotides line up with TRBD2. The germline V gene has CDR1 SGHRS and CDR2 YFSETQ. J was trimmed by 7 bases and V by 4 bases; bases with no gene match: 12. The CDR3 extends over 18 amino acids. In nucleotides, the CDR3 is TGCGCCAGCAGCGTAAAGGGGGGGACTAGCGGGAGGTGGAATGAGCAGTTCTTC. Translating it yields CASSVKGGTSGRWNEQFF.

This sequence joins TRBV5-1 and TRBJ2-3; 7 bases are shared with TRBD1. The CDR3 covers 17 residues. Germline assignment: CDR1 SGHRS and CDR2 YFSETQ. V lost 4 bases and J lost 1; bases outside the gene matches: 12. In DNA, the CDR3 is TGCGCCAGCAGCCGTCCATTACCAGGGGGAGGCACAGATACGCAGTATTTT. Amino acid sequence: CASSRPLPGGGTDTQYF.

The chain joins TRBV19 to TRBJ2-5; 10 bases are shared with TRBD1. Germline V gene sequence: CDR1 LNHDA, CDR2 SQIVND (reference sequence). V lost 6 bases, J lost 5 bases, and 6 bases stayed unmatched. The CDR3 sequence is 14 residues long. The CDR3 nucleotides are TGTGCCAGTAGCGGACAGGGGGTCCGTGAGACCCAGTACTTC. This encodes CASSGQGVRETQYF.

The chain carries TRBV9 and TRBJ2-3, with D perhaps TRBD1 (7 bases). V lost 4 bases to trimming and J lost 3 bases, with 21 bases between them. The CDR3 runs to 17 residues. CDR1 SGDLS and CDR2 YYNGEE come from the germline V gene. In DNA, the CDR3 is TGTGCCAGCAGCTCCCCAGAGCGCCCAGGGGGGACAGATACGCAGTATTTT. This gives the protein CASSSPERPGGTDTQYF.

This chain links TRBV4-1 with TRBJ1-4; 9 positions agree with TRBD1. The CDR3 runs to 14 residues. J lost 8 bases, V lost 4 bases, and 5 bases had no gene match. The germline V gene encodes CDR1 MGHRA and CDR2 YSYEKL. CDR3 DNA sequence: TGCGCCAGCAGCCCACAGGGGGCGGACGAAAAACTGTTTTTT. Protein product: CASSPQGADEKLFF.

This sequence joins TRBV6-5 and TRBJ1-5; D is possibly TRBD1 (5 bases). V was cut by 5 bases and J by 4 bases, with 12 bases left in between. This CDR3 is built from 14 residues. From germline, CDR1 is MNHEY and CDR2 SVGAGI. CDR3 region: CASSLWDGNQPQHF. The DNA for the CDR3 is TGTGCCAGCAGTCTGTGGGACGGGAATCAGCCCCAGCATTTT.

The V and J genes are TRBV13 and TRBJ2-2; 12 bases align to TRBD2. This CDR3 is 18 amino acids long. Germline CDR1 PRHDT, CDR2 FYEKMQ (reference sequence). Trimming at V came to 4 bases and at J to 4 bases, leaving 10 bases not matched to a gene. CDR3 protein: CASSSRPLLAGGTGELFF. The CDR3 bases are TGTGCCAGCAGCTCCCGGCCCCTACTAGCGGGAGGCACCGGGGAGCTGTTTTTT.

V and J are TRBV5-1 and TRBJ2-5; 7 bases map to TRBD1. This CDR3 comprises 14 residues. CDR1 is SGHRS, CDR2 YFSETQ, per germline. J gave up 4 bases and V 3 bases, and 6 bases lay outside the gene matches. The CDR3 coding sequence is TGCGCCAGCAGCTATATGACAGGGAGAGAGACCCAGTACTTC. This sequence encodes CASSYMTGRETQYF.

The chain has TRBV27 and TRBJ1-3, with TRBD1 matching 10 bases. V shed 5 bases and J 3 bases; nucleotides not matched to a gene: 4. The germline V gene has CDR1 MNHEY and CDR2 SMNVEV (reference sequence). This CDR3 is built from 15 residues. CDR3 in amino acids: CASSRGQGNGNTIYF. As DNA, the CDR3 is TGTGCCAGCAGTAGGGGACAGGGGAATGGAAACACCATATATTTT.

The CDR3 coding sequence is TGTGCCAGCAGCATTCTGGGCCTACTCGCCGGGGCTTACGAGCAGTACTTC. The encoded protein is CASSILGLLAGAYEQYF. V is TRBV5-6 and J is TRBJ2-7; D is possibly TRBD1 or TRBD2 (5 bases each). V was clipped by 4 bases and J by 4 bases, with 24 bases between them. CDR1 and CDR2 from the germline V gene are SGHDT and YYEEEE. The CDR3 sequence is 17 residues long.

The chain is built from TRBV30 and TRBJ1-2, with 10 bases identical to TRBD1. CDR1 and CDR2 from the germline V gene are GTSNPN and SVGIG (reference sequence). With 4 bases clipped from V and 0 bases from J, the junction kept 2 bases outside the gene matches. The CDR3 spans 14 residues. The CDR3: CAWTGQGANYGYTF. Here the CDR3 DNA reads TGTGCCTGGACCGGACAGGGGGCTAACTATGGCTACACCTTC.

The rearrangement joins TRBV6-5 to TRBJ2-1, with TRBD2 identical over 7 bases. CDR1 MNHEY and CDR2 SVGAGI come from the germline V gene. This CDR3 is 15 amino acids long. Trimming at V came to 6 bases and at J to 5 bases, leaving 10 bases not matched to a gene. CDR3: CASRRAGTLNNEQFF. The CDR3 DNA is TGTGCCAGCAGGCGAGCGGGAACGCTCAACAATGAGCAGTTCTTC.

The rearrangement joins TRBV5-5 to TRBJ2-2; D perhaps matches TRBD2 (6 bases). Germline CDR1 is SGHKS and CDR2 is YYEKEE (reference sequence). Trimming stripped 2 bases from V and 5 bases from J, with 10 bases between. This CDR3 has 14 amino acids. DNA of the CDR3: TGTGCCAGCAGCTTTGGAGGGACGACCGGGGAGCTGTTTTTT. As protein: CASSFGGTTGELFF. The full variable domain, rest sourced from reference TRBV5-5 and TRBJ2-2, is DAGVTQSPTHLIKTRGQQVTLRCSPISGHKSVSWYQQVLGQGPQFIFQYYEKEERGRGNFPDRFSARQFPNYSSELNVNALLLGDSALYLCASSFGGTTGELFFGEGSRLTVL.

The chain joins TRBV6-1 to TRBJ2-5; 7 nucleotides agree with TRBD1. CDR1 is MNHNS and CDR2 is SASEGT in the germline V gene. The CDR3 runs to 14 residues. V shed 8 bases and J 3 bases; nucleotides not matched to a gene: 9. The CDR3, as DNA: TGTGCCAGCGGTAGTGATACAGGGGAAGAGACCCAGTACTTC. Its translation is CASGSDTGEETQYF.

With respect to this clone: Sequence at one end of the junction differs from germline and may be a read error. The sample carries other DNA sequences with the same CDR3. The CDR3 reads CASSSRQVGETQYF. The CDR3 DNA follows: TGTGCCAGTAGCTCGAGACAGGTTGGAGAGACCCAGTACTTC. The chain has TRBV5-4 and TRBJ2-5; possible D gene TRBD1, 6 bases. CDR3 length equals 14 residues. Looked up from germline, CDR1 is SGHNT and CDR2 is YYREEE (reference sequence).

The chain couples TRBV5-8 to TRBJ2-5; no reliable D call. Germline CDR1 SGHTS, CDR2 YDEGEE. V lost 2 bases, J lost 5 bases, and 13 bases lay in between. The CDR3 is 14 residues long. CDR3 DNA sequence: TGTGCCAGCAGCTTACTCGACTGGCGCGAGACCCAGTACTTC. Protein product: CASSLLDWRETQYF.

This clone is judged large (0.1 to 1%). The CDR3 here is CASSSGGVQPQHF. The CDR3 nucleotides are TGTGCCAGCAGTTCCGGGGGAGTTCAGCCCCAGCATTTT. V is TRBV27 and J is TRBJ1-5; TRBD1 is a possible D gene (5 bases). Germline assignment: CDR1 MNHEY and CDR2 SMNVEV (reference sequence). V lost 4 bases, J lost 6 bases, and 10 bases lay in between. The CDR3 contains 13 residues.